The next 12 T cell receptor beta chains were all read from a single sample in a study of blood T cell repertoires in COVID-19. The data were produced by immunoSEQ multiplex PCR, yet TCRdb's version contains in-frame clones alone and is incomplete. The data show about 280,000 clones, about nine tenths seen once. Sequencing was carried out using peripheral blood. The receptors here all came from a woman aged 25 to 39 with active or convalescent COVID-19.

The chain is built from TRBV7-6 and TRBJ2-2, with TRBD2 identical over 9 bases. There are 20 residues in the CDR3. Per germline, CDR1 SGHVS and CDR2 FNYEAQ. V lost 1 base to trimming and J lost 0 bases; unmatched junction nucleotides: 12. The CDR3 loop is CASSLVAAGGNLANTGELFF. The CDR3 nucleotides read TGTGCCAGCAGCTTAGTGGCGGCGGGGGGGAATCTCGCGAACACCGGGGAGCTGTTTTTT.

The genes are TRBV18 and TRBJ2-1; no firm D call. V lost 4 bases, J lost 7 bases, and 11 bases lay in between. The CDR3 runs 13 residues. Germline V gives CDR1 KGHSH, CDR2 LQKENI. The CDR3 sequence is CASSHGRKNEQFF. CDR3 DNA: TGTGCCAGCTCACACGGCAGGAAAAATGAGCAGTTCTTC.

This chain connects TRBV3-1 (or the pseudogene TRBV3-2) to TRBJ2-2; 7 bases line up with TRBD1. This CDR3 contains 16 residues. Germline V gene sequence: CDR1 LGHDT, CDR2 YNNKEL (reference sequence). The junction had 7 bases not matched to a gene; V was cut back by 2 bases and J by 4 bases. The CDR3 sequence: CASSQSGTVSTGELFF. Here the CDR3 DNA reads TGTGCCAGCAGCCAATCGGGGACAGTTTCCACCGGGGAGCTGTTTTTT.

The CDR3 reads CASSRPDRRYYGYTF. The CDR3, as DNA: TGTGCCAGCAGCCGCCCCGACAGACGCTATTATGGCTACACCTTC. The chain carries TRBV6-2 or TRBV6-3 and TRBJ1-2; possibly TRBD1 for D (5 bases). Germline lookup yields CDR1 MNHEY and CDR2 SVGEGT. This CDR3 has 15 residues. Trimming left V 6 bases short and J 5 bases short, with 19 bases between.

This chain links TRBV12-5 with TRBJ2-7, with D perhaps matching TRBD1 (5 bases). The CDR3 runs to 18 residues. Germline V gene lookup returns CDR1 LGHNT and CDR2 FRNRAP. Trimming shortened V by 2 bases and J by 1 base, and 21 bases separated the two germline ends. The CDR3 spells CASGLTTQGATSSYEQYF. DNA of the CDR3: TGTGCTAGTGGTTTGACGACGCAGGGTGCGACGAGTTCCTACGAGCAGTACTTC.

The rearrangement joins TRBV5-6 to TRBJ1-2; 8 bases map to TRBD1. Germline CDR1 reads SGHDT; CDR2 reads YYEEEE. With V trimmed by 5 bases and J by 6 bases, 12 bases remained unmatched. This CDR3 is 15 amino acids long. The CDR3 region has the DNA TGTGCCAGCAGAGTAGGGACAGGCCTAAACCATGGCTACACCTTC. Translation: CASRVGTGLNHGYTF.

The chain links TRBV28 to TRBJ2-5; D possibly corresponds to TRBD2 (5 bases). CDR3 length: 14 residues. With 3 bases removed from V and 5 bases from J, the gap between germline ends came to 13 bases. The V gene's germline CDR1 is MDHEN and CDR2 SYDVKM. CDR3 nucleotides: TGTGCCAGCAGTTTCGCGGGCCCGAGGGAGACCCAGTACTTC. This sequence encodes CASSFAGPRETQYF. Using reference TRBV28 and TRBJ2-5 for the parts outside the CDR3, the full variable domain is DVKVTQSSRYLVKRTGEKVFLECVQDMDHENMFWYRQDPGLGLRLIYFSYDVKMKEKGDIPEGYSVSREKKERFSLILESASTNQTSMYLCASSFAGPRETQYFGPGTRLLVL.

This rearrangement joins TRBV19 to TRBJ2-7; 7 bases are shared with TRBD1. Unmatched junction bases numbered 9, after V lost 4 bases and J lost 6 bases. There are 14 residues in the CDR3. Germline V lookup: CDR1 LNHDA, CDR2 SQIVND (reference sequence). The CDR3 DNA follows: TGTGCCAGTAGTAGCTGGCAGGGGGTTGTCGAGCAGTACTTC. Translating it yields CASSSWQGVVEQYF.

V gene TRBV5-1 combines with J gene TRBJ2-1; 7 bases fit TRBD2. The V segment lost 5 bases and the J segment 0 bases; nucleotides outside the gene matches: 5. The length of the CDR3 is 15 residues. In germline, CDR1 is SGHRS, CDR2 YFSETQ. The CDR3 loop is CASRAGVFSYNEQFF. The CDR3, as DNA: TGCGCCAGCAGGGCGGGGGTTTTCTCCTACAATGAGCAGTTCTTC.

In DNA form, the CDR3 reads TGTGCCAGCAGTAGACCCGGGACTAGGCACCACGAGCAGTACTTC. Translation gives CASSRPGTRHHEQYF. The V call is TRBV28, the J call TRBJ2-7, with 8 bases lining up with TRBD2. The germline gives CDR1 MDHEN, CDR2 SYDVKM. The CDR3 is 15 residues long. V trimming: 5 bases; J trimming: 5 bases; junction bases outside the gene matches: 11. The variable domain in full, with the rest retrieved from reference TRBV28 and TRBJ2-7, is DVKVTQSSRYLVKRTGEKVFLECVQDMDHENMFWYRQDPGLGLRLIYFSYDVKMKEKGDIPEGYSVSREKKERFSLILESASTNQTSMYLCASSRPGTRHHEQYFGPGTRLTVT.

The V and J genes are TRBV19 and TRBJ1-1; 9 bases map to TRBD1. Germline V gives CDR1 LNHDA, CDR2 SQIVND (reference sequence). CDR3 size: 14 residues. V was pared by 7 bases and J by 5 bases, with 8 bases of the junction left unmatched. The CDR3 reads CASTRDREGTEAFF. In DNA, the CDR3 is TGTGCCAGTACAAGGGACAGGGAGGGAACTGAAGCTTTCTTT. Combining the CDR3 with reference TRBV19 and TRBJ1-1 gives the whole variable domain DGGITQSPKYLFRKEGQNVTLSCEQNLNHDAMYWYRQDPGQGLRLIYYSQIVNDFQKGDIAEGYSVSREKKESFPLTVTSAQKNPTAFYLCASTRDREGTEAFFGQGTRLTVV.

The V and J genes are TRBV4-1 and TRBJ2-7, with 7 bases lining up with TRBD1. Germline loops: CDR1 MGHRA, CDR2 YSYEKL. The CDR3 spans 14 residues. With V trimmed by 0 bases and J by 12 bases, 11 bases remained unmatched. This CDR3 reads CASSQDRGDSEGYF. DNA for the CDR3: TGCGCCAGCAGCCAAGATCGAGGGGACAGCGAGGGGTACTTC.